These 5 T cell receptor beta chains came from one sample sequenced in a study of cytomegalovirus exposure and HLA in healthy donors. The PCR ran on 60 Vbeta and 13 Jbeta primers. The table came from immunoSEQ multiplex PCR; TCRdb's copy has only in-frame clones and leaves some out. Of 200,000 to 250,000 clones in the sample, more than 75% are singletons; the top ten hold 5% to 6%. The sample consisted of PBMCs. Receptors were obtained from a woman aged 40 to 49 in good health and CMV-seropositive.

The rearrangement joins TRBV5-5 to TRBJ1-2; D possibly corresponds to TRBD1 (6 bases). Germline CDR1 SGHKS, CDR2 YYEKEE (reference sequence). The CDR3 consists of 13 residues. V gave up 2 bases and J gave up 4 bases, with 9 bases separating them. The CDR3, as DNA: TGTGCCAGCAGCTTAGAACAGGGCTATGGCTACACCTTC. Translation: CASSLEQGYGYTF. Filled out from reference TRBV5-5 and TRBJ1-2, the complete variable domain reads DAGVTQSPTHLIKTRGQQVTLRCSPISGHKSVSWYQQVLGQGPQFIFQYYEKEERGRGNFPDRFSARQFPNYSSELNVNALLLGDSALYLCASSLEQGYGYTFGSGTRLTVV.

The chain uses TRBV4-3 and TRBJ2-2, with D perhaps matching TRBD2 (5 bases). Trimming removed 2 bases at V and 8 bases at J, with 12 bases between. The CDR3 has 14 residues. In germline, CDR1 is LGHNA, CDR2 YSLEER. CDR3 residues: CASSQTGLAGELFF. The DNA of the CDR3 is TGCGCCAGCAGCCAAACGGGCCTAGCTGGGGAGCTGTTTTTT.

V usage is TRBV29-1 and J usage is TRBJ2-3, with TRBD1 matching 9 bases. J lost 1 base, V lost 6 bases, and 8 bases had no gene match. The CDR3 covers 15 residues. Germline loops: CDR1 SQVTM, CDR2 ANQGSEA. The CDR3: CSVQDRGLGTDTQYF. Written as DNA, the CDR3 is TGCAGCGTGCAGGACAGGGGACTTGGCACAGATACGCAGTATTTT.

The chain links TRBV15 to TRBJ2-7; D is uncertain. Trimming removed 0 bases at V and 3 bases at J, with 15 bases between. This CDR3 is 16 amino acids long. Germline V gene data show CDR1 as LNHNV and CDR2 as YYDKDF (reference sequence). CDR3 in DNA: TGTGCCACCAGCAGAGATCCGGCTCAGGCCTTCTACGAGCAGTACTTC. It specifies CATSRDPAQAFYEQYF.

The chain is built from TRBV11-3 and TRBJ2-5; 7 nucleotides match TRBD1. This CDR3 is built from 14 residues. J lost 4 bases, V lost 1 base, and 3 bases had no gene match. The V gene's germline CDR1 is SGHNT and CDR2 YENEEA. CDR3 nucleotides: TGTGCCAGCAGCTTAGTGACAGGGAGAGAGACCCAGTACTTC. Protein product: CASSLVTGRETQYF.